The entry that follows covers one TCR beta chain sequence. Its antigen is unknown. The sample holds no much larger clone one base away, and base qualities are not on file. The label giving this sample's time point can be read as: sample taken at primary tumor resection. TCR sequencing used whole RNA extracted from tumor and nontumor lung tissue, or from cryopreserved PBMC samples, without cell sorting. The donors were approximately 70 patients from the lung TRACERx cohort who had early-stage, untreated non-small cell lung cancer. Only patients for whom sufficient RNA was available from at least two tumor regions were selected for TCR sequencing. At the junction V is shortened by 8 bases and J by 1 base, with 23 bases in between. The CDR3 measures 17 amino acids from cysteine to phenylalanine. Only the CDR3 portion is preserved as DNA: 51 bases, with reading frame beginning at the first base. CDR1 and CDR2 are drawn from the germline V gene: MNHEY, SVGEGT.

Library construction relied on 5' RACE. This sample was sequenced with a NextSeq 500. To allow correction of PCR and sequencing errors, the TCR library protocol tagged every TCR cDNA molecule with a unique molecular identifier. For the original study's pipeline: TCR identification, UMI-based error correction and CDR3 extraction were performed with Decombinator tools. TCRs above a frequency of 2 per 1,000, corresponding to the top 1% of the tumor frequency distribution, were defined as expanded. Rényi diversity was computed with the R vegan package after subsampling each repertoire 100 times to 5,000 TCRs. CDR3 similarity networks were built from amino acid triplet string-kernel similarity, with CDR3s being connected when pairwise similarity was above 0.82. TCRdb cleaned the public reads at Q25 with fastp, built clones with MiXCR and kept in-frame beta chains. Each record represents a unique CDR3 protein, reported with the most common genes and DNA among its rows. The V and J calls shown here were made by TCRdb, not taken from the authors' results. Here the sample has about 47,000 distinct CDR3 sequences; about 12% occur a single time. The ten most abundant clones make up approximately 38% of the sample.

This entry comes from a study of spatial heterogeneity in lung cancer (dated by TCRdb to between 2017 and 2020). With regard to the full study: Beta-chain transcripts were consistently detected in greater numbers than alpha-chain transcripts, which likely reflected higher beta-chain transcript abundance. Both alpha and beta chains were TCR-sequenced in about 240 tumor regions, under 70 matched nontumor lung samples and around 54 PBMC samples obtained at surgery. In non-small cell lung cancer, the study made a quantitative comparison of TCR alpha and beta repertoires among multiple tumor regions, matched nontumor lung and blood. TCR repertoire features were related to nonsynonymous mutation counts determined by whole-exome sequencing of tumor tissue. In the raw uncorrected reads, each unique combination of TCR and UMI appeared more than ten times on average.

The research as a whole found: Ubiquitous expanded tumor TCRs showed up in blood more often at tumor resection than at routine follow-up. Additional single-cell paired TCR alpha and beta sequencing was considered necessary to confirm, at a functional level, the hypothesis that regional TCRs recognize regional mutations.

The clonotype comes from a female donor with early-stage non-small cell lung cancer. Sequencing was performed on PBMCs, taken at surgery. The sequence links TRBV6-2 or TRBV6-3 to TRBJ1-1; the D gene is unclear. The bases read TGTGCCAGCTCCCGCCGGGAGATTCGGTATGGGAACACTGAAGCTTTCTTT. This gives the protein CASSRREIRYGNTEAFF.